A single sample is the source of the 28 T cell receptor beta chains below, sequenced in a study of blood T cell repertoires in COVID-19. The protocol was immunoSEQ multiplex PCR, while the TCRdb copy is restricted to in-frame clones and leaves out a portion. The sample has approximately 240,000 clones, 80% to 95% seen once. The sequenced sample consisted of PBMCs or T cells enriched from blood (not recorded which). Receptors were obtained from a woman aged 18 to 35 who had recovered from COVID-19.

The chain combines TRBV10-3 with TRBJ2-7, with 8 bases lining up with TRBD1. V was clipped by 7 bases and J by 5 bases; unmatched bases: 4. The length of the CDR3 is 12 residues. Germline CDR1 is ENHRY and CDR2 is SYGVKD. Here the CDR3 reads CAITAGGNEQYF. The CDR3 nucleotides read TGTGCCATCACTGCAGGGGGCAACGAGCAGTACTTC.

The rearrangement links TRBV28 to TRBJ2-7, with 7 bases that match TRBD2. CDR1 is MDHEN, CDR2 SYDVKM, per germline. J gave up 4 bases and V 3 bases, and 12 bases lay outside the gene matches. The length of the CDR3 is 16 residues. The CDR3 here is CASSFILGGGPYEQYF. The DNA of the CDR3 is TGTGCCAGCAGTTTTATTTTGGGGGGAGGGCCGTACGAGCAGTACTTC.

The V and J genes are TRBV5-1 and TRBJ2-7; TRBD2 is a possible D gene (5 bases). V lost 0 bases to trimming and J lost 3 bases, with 19 bases between them. Germline V gives CDR1 SGHRS, CDR2 YFSETQ. This CDR3 has 17 residues. The CDR3 reads CASSLGLGGGQNYEQYF. CDR3 in DNA: TGCGCCAGCAGCTTGGGCCTCGGCGGAGGTCAGAACTACGAGCAGTACTTC.

The V and J genes are TRBV6-5 and TRBJ1-2; TRBD1 matches 8 bases. Germline V CDR1 and CDR2: MNHEY, SVGAGI. The CDR3 is 13 residues long. After removal of 6 bases from V and 8 bases from J, the junction contained 8 bases not matched to a gene. The CDR3 reads CASSPGQGNGYTF. The CDR3 nucleotides are TGTGCCAGCAGCCCAGGACAGGGTAACGGCTACACCTTC.

This chain joins TRBV5-6 and TRBJ2-3; a weak D match, TRBD2 (6 bases). V lost 1 base and J lost 5, with 8 bases in between. CDR3 length: 13 amino acids. Germline loops: CDR1 SGHDT, CDR2 YYEEEE. DNA of the CDR3: TGTGCCAGCAGCTTGCTGGGAGGAGATACGCAGTATTTT. It is translated as CASSLLGGDTQYF.

This clone was seen once. The chain couples TRBV23-1 to TRBJ2-6; no reliable D call. TRBV23-1 carries the ORF label, with uncertain function. V was trimmed by 4 bases and J by 4 bases, leaving 11 bases between them. CDR3 length: 15 residues. CDR3 region: CASSLPAVGANVLTF. DNA for the CDR3: TGCGCCAGCAGTCTCCCGGCGGTGGGGGCCAACGTCCTGACTTTC.

The chain joins TRBV5-6 to TRBJ1-1; 10 bases align to TRBD1. There are 15 residues in the CDR3. Looked up from germline, CDR1 is SGHDT and CDR2 is YYEEEE. The J segment lost 3 bases and the V segment lost 3 bases, leaving 5 bases of the junction unmatched. CDR3 nucleotides: TGTGCCAGCAGCTCGCGGGACAGGGGACACACTGAAGCTTTCTTT. This codes for CASSSRDRGHTEAFF.

Worth noting for this clone: Other DNA sequences in this sample translate to the same CDR3. DNA of the CDR3: TGTGCCAGCAGCGTAGGTGGGGGGATGAACACTGAAGCTTTCTTT. Its translation: CASSVGGGMNTEAFF. The chain links TRBV9 to TRBJ1-1; possible D gene TRBD1, 5 bases. CDR1 is SGDLS and CDR2 is YYNGEE in the germline V gene. The CDR3 has 15 amino acids. Trimming shortened V by 0 bases and J by 0 bases, and 9 bases separated the two germline ends. Complete variable domain (other parts from reference TRBV9 and TRBJ1-1): DSGVTQTPKHLITATGQRVTLRCSPRSGDLSVYWYQQSLDQGLQFLIQYYNGEERAKGNILERFSAQQFPDLHSELNLSSLELGDSALYFCASSVGGGMNTEAFFGQGTRLTVV.

This clone was detected only once. The gene calls are TRBV29-1 and TRBJ2-7; possibly TRBD2 for D (6 bases). Germline V lookup: CDR1 SQVTM, CDR2 ANQGSEA. The ends were cut back, 7 bases at V and 0 bases at J, with 22 bases in the middle. The CDR3 is 16 residues long. CDR3 in amino acids: CSARGGTAYSSYEQYF. DNA of the CDR3: TGCAGCGCCCGCGGCGGGACGGCCTATAGCTCCTACGAGCAGTACTTC.

The chain joins TRBV9 to TRBJ2-7; 13 bases map to TRBD2. From germline, CDR1 is SGDLS and CDR2 YYNGEE. The V segment lost 0 bases and the J segment 10 bases; nucleotides outside the gene matches: 4. The CDR3 totals 14 residues. In DNA form, the CDR3 reads TGTGCCAGCAGCGTAGGTGGACTAGCGGGAGAACAGTACTTC. This translates into CASSVGGLAGEQYF.

V usage is TRBV12-5 and J usage is TRBJ1-3; 10 bases agree with TRBD1. V trimming: 1 base; J trimming: 4 bases; junction bases outside the gene matches: 10. This CDR3 has 18 amino acids. The germline V gene has CDR1 LGHNT and CDR2 FRNRAP. The CDR3 bases are TGTGCTAGTGGTTTGGAGCCTTCCGGGACAGGGGTAGGAAACACCATATATTTT. This gives the protein CASGLEPSGTGVGNTIYF.

The chain has TRBV2 and TRBJ2-5; possible D gene TRBD2, 6 bases. Trimming took off 4 bases at V and 7 bases at J, with 13 bases between the two ends. Germline values: CDR1 SNHLY, CDR2 FYNNEI. The CDR3 covers 13 residues. The CDR3 nucleotides are TGTGCCAGCAGTGCGGGTCTGGGAGGGACCCAGTACTTC. It yields the protein CASSAGLGGTQYF.

This chain joins TRBV11-2 and TRBJ2-1; a weak D match, TRBD2 (6 bases). Germline loops: CDR1 SGHAT, CDR2 FQNNGV. This CDR3 is 14 amino acids long. Trimming removed 3 bases from V and 10 bases from J, with 16 bases in between. The CDR3 DNA reads TGTGCCAGCAGCTTCATAAAGCGGGCGGACGAGCAGTTCTTC. This encodes CASSFIKRADEQFF.

V gene TRBV2 combines with J gene TRBJ1-2; 10 bases are a match to TRBD1. The CDR3 is 16 amino acids. Germline CDR1 is SNHLY and CDR2 is FYNNEI. V shed 3 bases, J shed 2 bases, and the junction held 6 bases outside the gene matches. This CDR3 reads CASSDVGQGGNYGYTF. CDR3 nucleotide sequence: TGTGCCAGCAGTGACGTCGGACAGGGGGGAAACTATGGCTACACCTTC.

The chain couples TRBV13 to TRBJ2-7, with D maybe TRBD1 (6 bases). The germline V gene has CDR1 PRHDT and CDR2 FYEKMQ (reference sequence). The CDR3 has 17 amino acids. The V and J ends lost 5 bases and 7 bases respectively, with 27 bases between them. The CDR3: CASSPNAGQTPHGEQYF. CDR3 DNA: TGTGCCAGCAGCCCCAACGCAGGACAGACCCCCCATGGGGAGCAGTACTTC.

The chain recombines TRBV2 with TRBJ2-7; 8 nucleotides align to TRBD1. V shed 1 base and J 3 bases; nucleotides not matched to a gene: 5. The CDR3 length is 15 residues. In germline, CDR1 is SNHLY, CDR2 FYNNEI. The CDR3 loop is CASSEGPGQVYEQYF. In DNA form, the CDR3 reads TGTGCCAGCAGTGAAGGACCGGGACAGGTCTACGAGCAGTACTTC.

The chain joins TRBV7-2 to TRBJ2-7; 8 bases line up with TRBD2. With V trimmed by 2 bases and J by 2 bases, 8 bases remained unmatched. The CDR3 spans 16 residues. Germline CDR1 SGHTA, CDR2 FQGNSA. CDR3 loop: CASSLMLLAATYEQYF. In nucleotides, the CDR3 is TGTGCCAGCAGCTTAATGTTACTAGCGGCCACCTACGAGCAGTACTTC.

The chain recombines TRBV28 with TRBJ1-5; no clear D. V was clipped by 3 bases and J by 0 bases, with 18 bases between them. The CDR3 has 18 amino acids. CDR1 and CDR2 (germline): MDHEN, SYDVKM. The CDR3 coding sequence is TGTGCCAGCAGTTTCCTAGTAGGTTTAACACTTAGCAATCAGCCCCAGCATTTT. Protein sequence: CASSFLVGLTLSNQPQHF.

The chain uses TRBV4-1 and TRBJ1-6; no firm D call. V dropped 3 bases and J dropped 0 bases, with 12 bases sitting between them. This CDR3 is built from 17 residues. Germline CDR1 MGHRA, CDR2 YSYEKL. The CDR3: CASSHESVSSYNSPLHF. The CDR3 DNA is TGCGCCAGCAGCCACGAGTCGGTTAGCTCCTATAATTCACCCCTCCACTTT.

J is TRBJ1-1 and V is TRBV3-1 (or the pseudogene TRBV3-2), with D possibly matching TRBD1 (6 bases). Germline CDR1 is LGHDT and CDR2 is YNNKEL (reference sequence). With 7 bases removed from V and 5 bases from J, the gap between germline ends came to 17 bases. The CDR3 extends over 14 amino acids. The CDR3 sequence: CASTLREQGTEAFF. Here the CDR3 DNA reads TGTGCCAGCACCCTCCGCGAACAGGGTACTGAAGCTTTCTTT.

The chain recombines TRBV18 with TRBJ1-3, with unresolved D. This CDR3 spans 14 amino acids. V was trimmed by 0 bases and J by 5 bases, leaving 8 bases between them. Germline V gene sequence: CDR1 KGHSH, CDR2 LQKENI. The CDR3 DNA sequence: TGTGCCAGCTCACCACCTTCCGCGAGAAACACCATATATTTT. Amino acids: CASSPPSARNTIYF.

The chain links TRBV4-1 to TRBJ2-7, with 12 bases fitting TRBD1. Germline V lookup: CDR1 MGHRA, CDR2 YSYEKL. The V gene end was trimmed by 3 bases and the J gene end by 6 bases; junction bases not matched to a gene: 9. The CDR3 has 16 amino acids. CDR3 nucleotides: TGCGCCAGCAGCCAGCGGGGACAGGGGGCGCCGGGCGAGCAGTACTTC. Residues: CASSQRGQGAPGEQYF.

The chain employs TRBV7-2 and TRBJ1-6; D call uncertain. Per germline, CDR1 SGHTA and CDR2 FQGNSA. The V and J ends lost 9 bases and 0 bases respectively, with 6 bases between them. This CDR3 contains 13 residues. As DNA, the CDR3 is TGTGCCAGTGTAAACTCCTATAATTCACCCCTCCACTTT. Amino acids: CASVNSYNSPLHF. Full variable domain (outside the CDR3, taken from reference TRBV7-2 and TRBJ1-6): GAGVSQSPSNKVTEKGKDVELRCDPISGHTALYWYRQSLGQGLEFLIYFQGNSAPDKSGLPSDRFSAERTGGSVSTLTIQRTQQEDSAVYLCASVNSYNSPLHFGNGTRLTVT.

This clone was counted a few times. This chain links TRBV7-2 with TRBJ1-1; possible D gene TRBD1, 5 bases. Trimming took 2 bases from V and 2 from J, leaving 12 bases between them. This CDR3 has 15 amino acids. Germline V gives CDR1 SGHTA, CDR2 FQGNSA. The CDR3 loop reads CASSLWGGENTEAFF. CDR3 DNA: TGTGCCAGCAGCTTATGGGGAGGGGAAAACACTGAAGCTTTCTTT.

The chain employs TRBV19 and TRBJ1-3, with 9 bases that match TRBD1. The CDR3 extends over 16 amino acids. The germline CDR1 and CDR2 sequences are LNHDA and SQIVND (reference sequence). V shed 9 bases and J 4 bases; nucleotides not matched to a gene: 13. This CDR3 is CASNAGTGPLGNTIYF. CDR3 coding DNA: TGTGCCAGCAACGCCGGGACAGGGCCCCTCGGAAACACCATATATTTT.

The chain joins TRBV11-2 to TRBJ2-5; 9 bases align to TRBD2. The germline gives CDR1 SGHAT, CDR2 FQNNGV. The length of the CDR3 is 17 residues. Losses at the gene ends were 2 bases for V and 1 base for J; bases not matched to a gene: 8. The CDR3 DNA follows: TGTGCCAGCAGCTTATTGGTTAGCGGGGGCCTCCAAGAGACCCAGTACTTC. Protein sequence: CASSLLVSGGLQETQYF.

This chain links TRBV18 with TRBJ2-1; tentatively, D is TRBD2 (6 bases). Germline CDR1 reads KGHSH; CDR2 reads LQKENI. V was shortened by 2 bases and J by 11 bases, with 19 bases between the two germline ends. This CDR3 comprises 15 residues. The CDR3 region is CASSPDSDSSVKQFF. CDR3 in DNA: TGTGCCAGCTCACCAGACTCGGACTCTAGCGTAAAGCAGTTCTTC.

The chain combines TRBV13 with TRBJ2-2; 9 bases are a match to TRBD2. This CDR3 has 17 amino acids. Germline CDR1 is PRHDT and CDR2 is FYEKMQ (reference sequence). The V and J ends lost 5 bases and 1 base, in that order; junction bases with no gene match: 8. The CDR3 sequence: CASSPSPAGGNTGELFF. CDR3 sequence (DNA): TGTGCCAGCAGCCCTTCCCCAGCGGGGGGGAACACCGGGGAGCTGTTTTTT.